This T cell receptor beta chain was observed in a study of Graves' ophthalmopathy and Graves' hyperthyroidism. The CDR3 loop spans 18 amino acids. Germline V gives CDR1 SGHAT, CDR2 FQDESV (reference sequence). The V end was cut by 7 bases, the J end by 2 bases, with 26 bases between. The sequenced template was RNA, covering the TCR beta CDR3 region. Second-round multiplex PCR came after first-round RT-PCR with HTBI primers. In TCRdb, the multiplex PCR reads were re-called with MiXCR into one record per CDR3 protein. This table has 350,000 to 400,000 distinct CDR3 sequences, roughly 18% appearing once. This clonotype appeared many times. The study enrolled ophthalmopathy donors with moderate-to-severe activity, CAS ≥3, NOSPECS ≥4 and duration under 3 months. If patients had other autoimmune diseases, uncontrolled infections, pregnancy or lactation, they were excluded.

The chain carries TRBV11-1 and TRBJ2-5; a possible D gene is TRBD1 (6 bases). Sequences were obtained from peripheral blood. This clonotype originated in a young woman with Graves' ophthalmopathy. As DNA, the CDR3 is TGTGCCAGCAAGCAGTGGGGCCGGGACAATGTATGGCAAGAGACCCAGTACTTC. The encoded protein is CASKQWGRDNVWQETQYF.